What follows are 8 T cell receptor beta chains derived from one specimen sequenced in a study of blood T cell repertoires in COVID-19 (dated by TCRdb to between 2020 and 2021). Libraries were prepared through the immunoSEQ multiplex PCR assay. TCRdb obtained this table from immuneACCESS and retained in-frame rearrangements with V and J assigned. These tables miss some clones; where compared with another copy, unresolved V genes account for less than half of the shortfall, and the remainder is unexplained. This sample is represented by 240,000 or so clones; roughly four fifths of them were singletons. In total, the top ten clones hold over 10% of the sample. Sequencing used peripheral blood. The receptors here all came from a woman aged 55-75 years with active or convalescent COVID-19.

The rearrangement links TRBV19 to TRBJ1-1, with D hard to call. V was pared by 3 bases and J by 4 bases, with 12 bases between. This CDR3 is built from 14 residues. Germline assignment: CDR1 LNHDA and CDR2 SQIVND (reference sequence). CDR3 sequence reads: CASSMVREGTEAFF. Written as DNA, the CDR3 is TGTGCCAGTAGTATGGTAAGGGAGGGCACTGAAGCTTTCTTT.

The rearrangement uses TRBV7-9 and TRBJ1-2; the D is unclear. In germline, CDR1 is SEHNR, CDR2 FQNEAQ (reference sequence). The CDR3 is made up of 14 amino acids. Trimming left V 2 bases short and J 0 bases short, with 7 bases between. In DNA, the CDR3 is TGTGCCAGCAGCTTAAGTCGGGCTAACTATGGCTACACCTTC. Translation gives CASSLSRANYGYTF.

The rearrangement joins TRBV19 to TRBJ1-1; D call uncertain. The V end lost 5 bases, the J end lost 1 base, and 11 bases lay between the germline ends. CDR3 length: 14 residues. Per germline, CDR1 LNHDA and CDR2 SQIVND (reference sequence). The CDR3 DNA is TGTGCCAGTAGTGGGCGGAGGCAGAACACTGAAGCTTTCTTT. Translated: CASSGRRQNTEAFF. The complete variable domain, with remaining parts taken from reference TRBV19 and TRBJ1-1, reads DGGITQSPKYLFRKEGQNVTLSCEQNLNHDAMYWYRQDPGQGLRLIYYSQIVNDFQKGDIAEGYSVSREKKESFPLTVTSAQKNPTAFYLCASSGRRQNTEAFFGQGTRLTVV.

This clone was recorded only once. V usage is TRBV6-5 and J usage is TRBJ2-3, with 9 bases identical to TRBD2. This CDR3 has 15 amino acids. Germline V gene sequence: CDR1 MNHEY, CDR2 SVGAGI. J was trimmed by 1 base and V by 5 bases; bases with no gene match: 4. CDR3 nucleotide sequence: TGTGCCAGCAGTCCTCGGACTAGCGGCACAGATACGCAGTATTTT. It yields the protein CASSPRTSGTDTQYF.

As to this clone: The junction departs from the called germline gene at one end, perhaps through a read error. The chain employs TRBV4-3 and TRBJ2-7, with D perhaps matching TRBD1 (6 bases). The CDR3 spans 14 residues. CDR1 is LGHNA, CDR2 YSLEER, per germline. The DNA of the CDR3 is TGCGCCAGCAGCAAAGACAGGTCCAGCTACGAGCAGTACTTC. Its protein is CASSKDRSSYEQYF.

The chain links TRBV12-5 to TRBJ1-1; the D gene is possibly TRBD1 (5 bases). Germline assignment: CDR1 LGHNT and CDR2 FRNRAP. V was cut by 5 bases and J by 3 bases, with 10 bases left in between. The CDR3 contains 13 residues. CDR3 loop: CASGGQTDTEAFF. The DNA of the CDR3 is TGTGCTAGTGGTGGGCAGACAGACACTGAAGCTTTCTTT.

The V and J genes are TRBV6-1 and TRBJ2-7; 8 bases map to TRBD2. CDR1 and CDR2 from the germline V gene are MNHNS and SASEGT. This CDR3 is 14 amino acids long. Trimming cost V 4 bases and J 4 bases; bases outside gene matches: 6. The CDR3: CASSVLADSYEQYF. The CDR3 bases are TGTGCCAGCAGTGTACTAGCGGATTCTTACGAGCAGTACTTC.

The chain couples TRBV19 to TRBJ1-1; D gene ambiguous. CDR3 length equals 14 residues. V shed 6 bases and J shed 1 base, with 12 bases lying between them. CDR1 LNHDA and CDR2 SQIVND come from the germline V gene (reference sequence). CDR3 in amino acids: CASRRRGGNTEAFF. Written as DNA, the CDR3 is TGTGCCAGTAGACGACGTGGCGGGAACACTGAAGCTTTCTTT.